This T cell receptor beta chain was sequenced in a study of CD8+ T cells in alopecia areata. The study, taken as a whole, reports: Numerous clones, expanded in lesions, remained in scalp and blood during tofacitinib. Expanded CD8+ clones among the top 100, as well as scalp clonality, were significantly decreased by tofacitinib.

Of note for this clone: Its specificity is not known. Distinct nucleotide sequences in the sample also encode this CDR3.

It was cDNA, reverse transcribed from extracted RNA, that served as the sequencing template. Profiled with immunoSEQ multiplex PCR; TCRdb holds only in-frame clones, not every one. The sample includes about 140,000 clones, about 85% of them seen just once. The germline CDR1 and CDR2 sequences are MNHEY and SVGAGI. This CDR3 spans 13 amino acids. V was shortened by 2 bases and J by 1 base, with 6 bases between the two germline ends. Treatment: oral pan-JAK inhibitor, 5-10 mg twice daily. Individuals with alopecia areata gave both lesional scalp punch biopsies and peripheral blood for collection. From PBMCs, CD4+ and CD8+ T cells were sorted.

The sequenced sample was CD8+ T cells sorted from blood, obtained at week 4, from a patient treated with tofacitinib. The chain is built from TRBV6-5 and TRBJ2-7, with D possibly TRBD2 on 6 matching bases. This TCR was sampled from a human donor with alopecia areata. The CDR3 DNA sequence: TGTGCCAGCAGTTACGGGGGGTCCTACGAGCAGTACTTC. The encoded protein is CASSYGGSYEQYF.